Listed below are T cell receptor beta chains from one sample, sequenced in a study of T-cell reconstitution after alpha-beta-depleted transplantation in children. Each CDR3 protein gets one entry after TCRdb re-called the PCR reads with MiXCR. This sample has a few hundred thousand distinct CDR3 sequences, with about 17% found just once. Sequences were derived from PBMCs, mostly from graft donor cells, sampled 360 days after TCRalphabeta/CD19-depleted stem cell transplant. These receptors all stem from a boy in the first two years of life who had a stem cell transplant for Wiskott-Aldrich syndrome, so the T cells may come from the graft donor. Both conserved end residues are part of each CDR3. A D gene is named only where the DNA matches it firmly. A clone size is listed for some rows: how often the clone was seen (once, few, many), or a class if it is expanded.

clone_size,d_call,v_call,j_call,cdr3_nt,cdr3_aa
few,TRBD1,TRBV24-1,TRBJ2-1,TGTGCCACCAGTGATATACCTTCGACAGGGGAGGTCAATGAGCAGTTCTTC,CATSDIPSTGEVNEQFF
few,TRBD1,TRBV5-1,TRBJ2-1,TGCGCCAGCAGCTCCCTCGGGACAGGGAGGTCCGAGCAGTTCTTC,CASSSLGTGRSEQFF
many,TRBD1,TRBV5-1,TRBJ2-6,TGCGCCAGCAGCTTCGGACAGGGAATGGCTGGGGCCAACGTCCTGACTTTC,CASSFGQGMAGANVLTF
NA,NA,TRBV20-1,TRBJ2-2,TGCAGTGCATGCCGAGACTTTACCGGGGAGCTGTATTTT,CSACRDFTGELYF
few,NA,TRBV5-1,TRBJ2-7,TGCGCCAGCAGTGGCAGGGACACCTACGAGCAGTACTTC,CASSGRDTYEQYF
NA,TRBD2,TRBV4-1,TRBJ2-1,TGCGCCAGCAGCCAAGATCCAGCGGGAGGGCCCGATGAGCAGTTCTTC,CASSQDPAGGPDEQFF
NA,NA,TRBV28,TRBJ2-1,TGTGCCAGCAGTCTCTGGGGAAGAGGCAATGAGCAGTTCTTC,CASSLWGRGNEQFF
NA,NA,TRBV5-1,TRBJ2-7,TGCGCCAGCGGGACCTCTCAGGGCACCTACGAGCAGTACTTC,CASGTSQGTYEQYF
many,NA,TRBV12-3/TRBV12-4,TRBJ2-5,TGTGCCAGCAGTTTTTGGGGCTGGGGATCGGAGACCCAGTACTTC,CASSFWGWGSETQYF
NA,NA,TRBV6-5,TRBJ2-7,TGTGCCAGCAGTTACCGTGACAGTTACCACGAGCAGTACTTC,CASSYRDSYHEQYF
NA,NA,TRBV6-5,TRBJ2-1,TGTGCCAGCAGTTACTCGTGGGCGGGGGCCGGAAACAATGAGCAGTTCTTC,CASSYSWAGAGNNEQFF
NA,TRBD2,TRBV20-1,TRBJ2-7,TGCAGTGCTAGAGTTGGTGCGGATCCCGGGACTAGCGGATACTACGAGCAGTACTTC,CSARVGADPGTSGYYEQYF
few,NA,TRBV20-1,TRBJ2-7,TGCAGTGCTAGCGCAGGGATCGAGCAGTACTTC,CSASAGIEQYF
few,NA,TRBV5-1,TRBJ2-1,TGCGCCAGCCATACTTTCCCCTCCTACAATGAGCAGTTCTTC,CASHTFPSYNEQFF
few,NA,TRBV5-1,TRBJ2-1,TGCGCCAGCAGCCCCGGCCCAAGCCGGCACAATGAGCAGTTCTTC,CASSPGPSRHNEQFF
few,NA,TRBV11-2,TRBJ2-7,TGTGCCAGCAGCGATCTCGCCGAGCAGTACTTC,CASSDLAEQYF
few,TRBD2,TRBV5-6,TRBJ2-7,TGTGCCAGCAGCCTGGGGACTAGCGTGTACGAGCAGTACTTC,CASSLGTSVYEQYF
NA,NA,TRBV5-1,TRBJ2-2,TGCGCCAGCAGCTACCCCAGGAACACCGGGGAGCTGTTTTTT,CASSYPRNTGELFF
few,TRBD2,TRBV3-1,TRBJ2-3,TGTGCCAGCAGCAGGACTAGCGGGGGGGCCATCGCGCAGTATTTT,CASSRTSGGAIAQYF
many,TRBD1,TRBV24-1,TRBJ2-5,TGTGCCACCAGTGATTTCAGGGGGCAAGAGACCCAGTACTTC,CATSDFRGQETQYF
NA,NA,TRBV4-3,TRBJ1-2,TGCGCCAGCAGCCAAGAACCCAGGGGTGGCTATGGCTACACCTTC,CASSQEPRGGYGYTF
NA,TRBD1,TRBV28,TRBJ1-2,TGTGCCAGCAGGACAGGGACGGGGCACTATGGCTACACCTTC,CASRTGTGHYGYTF
many,TRBD2,TRBV5-1,TRBJ2-1,TGCGCCAGCAGCTTACGGCTAGCGGGCAATGAGCAGTTCTTC,CASSLRLAGNEQFF
NA,TRBD1,TRBV5-5,TRBJ2-7,TGTGCCAGCAGCTTGACAAGACAGGGGGTCCCCTACGAGCAGTACTTC,CASSLTRQGVPYEQYF